The next 26 T cell receptor beta chains were all read from a single sample in a study of blood T cells in healthy people across ages. Combining a sample-barcoded 5' primer with a J-beta primer mix, a second PCR ran for about 6 to 12 cycles. In TCRdb, the 5' RACE reads were re-called with MiXCR into one record per CDR3 protein. This sample yields about 1.1 million distinct CDR3 sequences, of which 35% to 45% are seen a single time; roughly 13% belongs to the top ten. Sample: blood. These receptors were collected from a man younger than 35 in good health.

The genes are TRBV7-9 and TRBJ2-1; tentatively, D is TRBD1 (6 bases). Trimming removed 4 bases at V and 6 bases at J, with 16 bases between. CDR1 and CDR2 from the germline V gene are SEHNR and FQNEAQ (reference sequence). CDR3 length: 15 amino acids. The CDR3 DNA reads TGTGCCAGCAGCTGCACAGGGACCACCCCCAATGAGCAGTTCTTC. It yields the protein CASSCTGTTPNEQFF.

This clonotype was counted only a few times. The CDR3 nucleotides read TGTGCCAGCACCCCGTCTCCGGGACAGGGGCGAGAGACCCAGTACTTC. Encoded protein: CASTPSPGQGRETQYF. V usage is TRBV9 and J usage is TRBJ2-4; 10 nucleotides match TRBD1. Matching the DNA end better, TRBJ2-5 makes the J call doubtful. Germline CDR1 and CDR2: SGDLS and YYNGEE. The CDR3 sequence is 16 residues long.

The chain is built from TRBV9 and TRBJ1-2; 11 positions agree with TRBD1. V was pared by 3 bases and J by 4 bases, with 8 bases of the junction left unmatched. The CDR3 spans 16 residues. CDR1 is SGDLS, CDR2 YYNGEE, per germline. CDR3 amino acids: CASSAGQGVSVYGYTF. The DNA of the CDR3 is TGTGCCAGCAGCGCGGGACAGGGGGTATCTGTCTATGGCTACACCTTC.

The CDR3: CASTRTFSSYNEQFF. The CDR3, as DNA: TGTGCCAGCACCCGGACTTTCAGCTCCTACAATGAGCAGTTCTTC. The chain carries TRBV6-5 and TRBJ2-1; weak D call: TRBD2 (5 bases). The CDR3 length is 15 residues. Germline V CDR1 and CDR2: MNHEY, SVGAGI. The V gene lost 7 bases and the J gene lost 0 bases, with 13 bases spanning the gap.

The table lists this clonotype with many counts. The chain has TRBV6-5 and TRBJ1-2; possible D gene TRBD1, 6 bases. Germline loops: CDR1 MNHEY, CDR2 SVGAGI. The CDR3 sequence is 13 residues long. The V and J ends lost 5 bases and 8 bases respectively, with 15 bases between them. The CDR3 is CASSIQGVGGYTF. DNA of the CDR3: TGTGCCAGCAGTATACAGGGAGTCGGGGGCTACACCTTC.

Comments on this clonotype: A far more abundant clone sits one base away, making this likely a read error. The J gene is TRBJ2-1, the V gene TRBV12-3 or TRBV12-4, with TRBD1 matching over 9 bases. Trimming at V came to 5 bases and at J to 10 bases, leaving 9 bases not matched to a gene. This CDR3 has 14 amino acids. The CDR3 DNA is TGTGCCAGCAGTCTGGGACAGGGCTCCTACGAGCAGTTCTTC. Translated: CASSLGQGSYEQFF.

The table lists this clonotype with a count of one. The chain uses TRBV29-1 and TRBJ2-5; D possibly matches TRBD1 or TRBD2 (5 bases each). Germline V CDR1 and CDR2: SQVTM, ANQGSEA. The CDR3 sequence is 13 residues long. Trimming took off 8 bases at V and 1 base at J, with 14 bases between the two ends. The CDR3 nucleotides are TGCAGCATGGAAGGGACGTTCCAAGAGACCCAGTACTTC. Translating it yields CSMEGTFQETQYF. Filled out from reference TRBV29-1 and TRBJ2-5, the complete variable domain reads SAVISQKPSRDICQRGTSLTIQCQVDSQVTMMFWYRQQPGQSLTLIATANQGSEATYESGFVIDKFPISRPNLTFSTLTVSNMSPEDSSIYLCSMEGTFQETQYFGPGTRLLVL.

This clonotype has ten or more counts. The rearrangement joins TRBV12-3 or TRBV12-4 to TRBJ1-2, with D possibly matching TRBD1 (6 bases). The CDR3 runs to 13 residues. Deletions cut 4 bases from V and 8 bases from J, with 14 bases between. Here the CDR3 DNA reads TGTGCCAGCAGTTACCTCGGGACAAACGGCTACACCTTC. The encoded protein is CASSYLGTNGYTF.

This sequence joins TRBV2 and TRBJ2-3; no reliable D call. The CDR3 length is 13 residues. Germline CDR1 reads SNHLY; CDR2 reads FYNNEI. V dropped 3 bases and J dropped 7 bases, with 11 bases sitting between them. For the CDR3, the DNA is TGTGCCAGCAGTGACCCTACCCCATATACGCAGTATTTT. This gives the protein CASSDPTPYTQYF. The full variable domain, completed using reference TRBV2 and TRBJ2-3, is EPEVTQTPSHQVTQMGQEVILRCVPISNHLYFYWYRQILGQKVEFLVSFYNNEISEKSEIFDDQFSVERPDGSNFTLKIRSTKLEDSAMYFCASSDPTPYTQYFGPGTRLTVL.

The chain employs TRBV4-2 and TRBJ2-5; TRBD2 matches at 10 bases. Germline V lookup: CDR1 LGHNA, CDR2 YNFKEQ. With V trimmed by 3 bases and J by 11 bases, 15 bases remained unmatched. This CDR3 contains 16 residues. The CDR3 DNA is TGTGCCAGCAGCCAGAGCCTAGCGGGAGCCTACAATGAGCAGTACTTC. This gives the protein CASSQSLAGAYNEQYF.

The chain couples TRBV9 to TRBJ2-2, with D tentatively TRBD2 (5 bases). The CDR3 is made up of 15 amino acids. Germline CDR1 and CDR2: SGDLS and YYNGEE. With 0 bases removed from V and 8 bases from J, the gap between germline ends came to 14 bases. The CDR3 reads CASSVDGGDSGELFF. The CDR3 coding sequence is TGTGCCAGCAGCGTAGATGGAGGCGATTCAGGGGAGCTGTTTTTT.

This clonotype turned up a few times. This chain uses TRBV4-2 with TRBJ2-3; possible D gene TRBD1, 5 bases. The germline CDR1 and CDR2 sequences are LGHNA and YNFKEQ. Trimming stripped 0 bases from V and 0 bases from J, with 22 bases between. The CDR3 runs to 20 residues. In DNA, the CDR3 is TGTGCCAGCAGCCAAGAGATAGTAGCTAGGACACTTTATAGCACAGATACGCAGTATTTT. This encodes CASSQEIVARTLYSTDTQYF.

The chain carries TRBV6-5 and TRBJ1-1; D possibly corresponds to TRBD1 (5 bases). The V gene's germline CDR1 is MNHEY and CDR2 SVGAGI. The CDR3 totals 14 residues. The ends were cut back, 2 bases at V and 11 bases at J, with 18 bases in the middle. Here the CDR3 reads CASSYVFGRTTAFF. In DNA form, the CDR3 reads TGTGCCAGCAGTTACGTATTTGGGAGGACAACGGCTTTCTTT.

This clonotype was counted a few times. The gene calls are TRBV20-1 and TRBJ1-1, with a tentative D call TRBD1 (5 bases). Germline V gene sequence: CDR1 DFQATT, CDR2 SNEGSKA (reference sequence). V gave up 6 bases and J gave up 0 bases, with 8 bases separating them. The CDR3 is 12 residues long. The CDR3 here is CSAGGMNTEAFF. CDR3 sequence (DNA): TGCAGTGCGGGGGGGATGAACACTGAAGCTTTCTTT.

The chain recombines TRBV20-1 with TRBJ1-1; unclear D gene. The CDR3 consists of 13 residues. Germline CDR1 reads DFQATT; CDR2 reads SNEGSKA (reference sequence). The V gene lost 2 bases and the J gene lost 3 bases, with 10 bases spanning the gap. In nucleotides, the CDR3 is TGCAGTGCTAGAACAGACATGGACACTGAAGCTTTCTTT. Protein sequence: CSARTDMDTEAFF.

The genes are TRBV12-3 or TRBV12-4 and TRBJ2-2; no clear D. The CDR3 loop spans 13 amino acids. V lost 9 bases, J lost 0 bases, and 8 bases lay in between. CDR3 amino acids: CASHRSNTGELFF. The CDR3 DNA is TGTGCCAGTCACCGATCGAACACCGGGGAGCTGTTTTTT.

The chain couples TRBV7-2 to TRBJ2-7, with TRBD1 identical over 9 bases. Per germline, CDR1 SGHTA and CDR2 FQGNSA. This CDR3 contains 13 residues. V lost 8 bases, J lost 10 bases, and 12 bases stayed unmatched. CDR3 DNA sequence: TGTGCCAGCGGCACCGGGACAGGGAAGTTTCAGTACTTC. Residues: CASGTGTGKFQYF.

The table lists this clonotype with a few counts. The V gene is TRBV6-2 or TRBV6-3, the J gene TRBJ1-5; D possibly corresponds to TRBD1 (6 bases). Germline CDR1 and CDR2: MNHEY and SVGEGT. The CDR3 extends over 14 amino acids. V lost 2 bases and J 3 bases, leaving 8 bases between the germline ends. CDR3 in DNA: TGTGCCAGCAGTTACCAGGGGCACAATCAGCCCCAGCATTTT. This translates into CASSYQGHNQPQHF.

The table lists this clonotype with a few counts. The rearrangement uses TRBV13 and TRBJ1-5, with 12 bases identical to TRBD1. Trimming at V came to 0 bases and at J to 5 bases, leaving 2 bases not matched to a gene. Germline CDR1 reads PRHDT; CDR2 reads FYEKMQ (reference sequence). The CDR3 loop spans 16 amino acids. CDR3 DNA: TGTGCCAGCAGCTTAGGGGGACAGGGGGCGTATCAGCCCCAGCATTTT. Translating it yields CASSLGGQGAYQPQHF.

In this sample, this clonotype turned up a few times. The chain carries TRBV6-6 and TRBJ1-5, with no clear D. The germline V gene has CDR1 MNHNY and CDR2 SVGAGI (reference sequence). Trimming removed 11 bases from V and 6 bases from J, with 17 bases in between. CDR3 length equals 13 residues. For the CDR3, the DNA is TGTGCCTCTCCCCGCGCCGCGGTTCAGCCCCAGCATTTT. Amino acid sequence: CASPRAAVQPQHF.

The rearrangement uses TRBV28 and TRBJ2-3, with 12 bases matching TRBD1. V was clipped by 10 bases and J by 7 bases; unmatched bases: 12. Germline V CDR1 and CDR2: MDHEN, SYDVKM. The CDR3 sequence is 15 residues long. This CDR3 reads CATMKFRDRGHTQYF. The CDR3 DNA reads TGTGCCACCATGAAATTCCGGGACAGGGGGCATACGCAGTATTTT.

This clonotype was counted only a few times. The V call is TRBV20-1, the J call TRBJ2-3; either TRBD1 or TRBD2 may fit D (6 bases each). The CDR3 spans 12 residues. V was clipped by 2 bases and J by 11 bases, with 14 bases between them. Germline assignment: CDR1 DFQATT and CDR2 SNEGSKA (reference sequence). CDR3 in amino acids: CSARRGHNGQYF. DNA of the CDR3: TGCAGTGCTAGACGGGGGCACAACGGGCAGTATTTT.

The chain has TRBV7-9 and TRBJ2-4; no clear D. The end of the DNA is better explained by TRBJ2-7, so the J call may be wrong. CDR1 SEHNR and CDR2 FQNEAQ come from the germline V gene (reference sequence). This CDR3 is built from 13 residues. This CDR3 is CASSLVVGYEQYF. The CDR3 nucleotides are TGTGCCAGCAGCTTAGTGGTCGGCTACGAGCAGTACTTC.

The rearrangement joins TRBV5-1 to TRBJ1-1; possible D gene TRBD1, 5 bases. This CDR3 comprises 12 residues. Trimming took off 0 bases at V and 11 bases at J, with 11 bases between the two ends. Germline-derived CDR1 and CDR2 are SGHRS and YFSETQ. The CDR3 spells CASSLAGGYAFF. Written as DNA, the CDR3 is TGCGCCAGCAGCTTGGCCGGGGGTTACGCTTTCTTT.

The rearrangement uses TRBV4-2 and TRBJ1-5; D unclear. CDR1 LGHNA and CDR2 YNFKEQ come from the germline V gene. The CDR3 contains 17 residues. V gave up 0 bases and J gave up 3 bases, with 15 bases separating them. The CDR3 loop reads CASSQDQAIGSNQPQHF. CDR3 DNA: TGTGCCAGCAGCCAAGATCAGGCGATCGGGTCCAATCAGCCCCAGCATTTT.

The genes are TRBV20-1 and TRBJ2-1, with TRBD2 identical over 9 bases. There are 15 residues in the CDR3. The V gene's germline CDR1 is DFQATT and CDR2 SNEGSKA (reference sequence). Trimming removed 6 bases from V and 5 bases from J; junction bases left unmatched: 11. CDR3 residues: CSARSGASGDNEQFF. The CDR3 DNA reads TGCAGTGCCCGCTCTGGGGCTAGCGGGGACAATGAGCAGTTCTTC.